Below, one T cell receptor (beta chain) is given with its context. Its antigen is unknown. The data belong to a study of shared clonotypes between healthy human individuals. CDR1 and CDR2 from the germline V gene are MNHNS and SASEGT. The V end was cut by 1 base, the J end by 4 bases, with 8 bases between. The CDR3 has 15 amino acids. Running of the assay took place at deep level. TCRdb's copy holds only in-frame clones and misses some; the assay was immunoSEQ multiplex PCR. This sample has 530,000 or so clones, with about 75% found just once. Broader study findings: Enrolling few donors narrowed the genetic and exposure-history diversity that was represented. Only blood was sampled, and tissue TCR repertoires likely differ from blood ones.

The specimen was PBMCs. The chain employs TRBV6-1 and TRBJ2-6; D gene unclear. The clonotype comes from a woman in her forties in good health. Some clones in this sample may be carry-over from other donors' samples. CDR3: CASSEGASGANVLTF. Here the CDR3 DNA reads TGTGCCAGCAGTGAAGGCGCGAGCGGGGCCAACGTCCTGACTTTC.